This is a list of T cell receptor beta chains from one sample in a study of tumor-infiltrating lymphocytes in primary liver carcinoma. TCRdb analysed the multiplex PCR reads with MiXCR anew, one entry per CDR3 protein. Of about 320,000 distinct CDR3 sequences in the sample, approximately 65% are singletons; the top ten hold around 9.5%. Sequences were obtained from peripheral blood. These receptors came from a man aged 40-49 years with primary liver carcinoma and hepatitis B virus infection. Both conserved end residues are part of each CDR3. A D gene is named only where the DNA matches it firmly. Part of the rows lack a size; the others show once, few, many or a class for expanded clones.

D gene	V gene	J gene	clone size	CDR3 length	CDR3 protein	CDR3 DNA
.	TRBV6-2/TRBV6-3	TRBJ2-6	many	17	CASSYDRAPMGANVLTF	TGTGCCAGCAGTTATGACAGAGCGCCAATGGGGGCCAACGTCCTGACTTTC
.	TRBV6-5	TRBJ1-6	.	16	CASSKGLGSYNSPLHF	TGTGCCAGCAGTAAAGGACTGGGCTCCTACAATTCACCCCTCCACTTT
.	TRBV4-1	TRBJ2-5	.	12	CASSPHGETQYF	TGCGCCAGCAGCCCTCATGGAGAGACCCAGTACTTC
.	TRBV19	TRBJ2-1	.	13	CASATASYNEQFF	TGTGCCAGTGCAACGGCCTCCTACAATGAGCAGTTCTTC
.	TRBV12-3/TRBV12-4	TRBJ2-1	few	14	CASSFVDLYNEQFF	TGTGCCAGCAGTTTCGTAGACTTGTACAATGAGCAGTTCTTC
.	TRBV29-1	TRBJ2-5	.	13	CSVGVRSIGTQNF	TGCAGCGTTGGGGTGAGGAGCATAGGGACCCAGAACTTC
.	TRBV6-5	TRBJ2-7	.	18	CASSYRLPSLGLHYEQYF	TGTGCCAGCAGTTACCGATTACCCAGCTTAGGGCTTCATTACGAGCAGTACTTC
.	TRBV14	TRBJ2-2	.	12	CASSRWTGELFF	TGTGCCAGCAGCCGGTGGACCGGGGAGCTGTTTTTT
.	TRBV5-6	TRBJ1-1	.	15	CASSLVPTTNTETFF	TGTGCCAGCAGCTTGGTACCGACAACAAACACTGAAACTTTCTTT
.	TRBV6-2/TRBV6-3	TRBJ2-7	.	17	CASCSGREGDLPYEQYF	TGTGCCAGCTGTAGCGGAAGGGAAGGAGATCTCCCCTACGAGCAGTACTTC
.	TRBV7-9	TRBJ2-2	.	14	CASSFSTGTGELFF	TGTGCCAGCAGTTTTTCAACCGGGACCGGGGAACTGTTTTTT
.	TRBV11-1	TRBJ2-7	.	14	CASNSYGQAYEQYF	TGTGCCAGCAACTCTTACGGGCAGGCCTACGAGCAGTACTTC
.	TRBV28	TRBJ1-1	once	12	CVSSPALNGAFF	TGTGTCAGCAGTCCCGCTCTGAATGGAGCTTTCTTT
.	TRBV5-6	TRBJ2-4	.	18	CASSLMGHAFQAKNIQYF	TGTGCCAGCAGCTTGATGGGACACGCATTCCAAGCCAAAAACATTCAGTACTTC
.	TRBV9	TRBJ2-7	once	14	CASSVGQGTYEQYF	TGTGCCAGCAGCGTAGGTCAAGGAACCTACGAGCAGTACTTC
.	TRBV6-2/TRBV6-3	TRBJ2-7	few	11	CASSYNSEQYF	TGTGCCAGCAGTTACAACAGCGAGCAGTACTTC
TRBD2	TRBV24-1	TRBJ2-1	.	16	CATSDPGLDFDNEQFF	TGTGCCACCAGTGACCCGGGACTAGATTTCGACAATGAGCAGTTCTTC
TRBD2	TRBV29-1	TRBJ2-1	.	15	CSVGPSGLAFNEQFF	TGTAGCGTTGGGCCCTCGGGACTAGCGTTCAATGAGCAGTTCTTC
TRBD2	TRBV4-1	TRBJ2-5	many	16	CASSQGDSGRGETQYF	TGCGCCAGCAGCCAAGGGGATAGCGGGAGGGGAGAGACCCAGTACTTC
.	TRBV30	TRBJ1-6	.	14	CAWVGQSNNSPLNF	TGTGCCTGGGTAGGACAGTCTAATAATTCACCCCTCAACTTT
TRBD2	TRBV7-8	TRBJ2-2	few	16	CASSLVMRRETGELFF	TGTGCCAGCAGCTTAGTTATGCGGCGGGAGACCGGGGAGCTGTTTTTT
.	TRBV11-2	TRBJ2-2	.	14	CASGKDTYAGELFF	TGTGCCAGCGGAAAGGACACCTACGCCGGGGAGCTGTTTTTT
.	TRBV11-2	TRBJ2-1	many	17	CASSLGVGGPVSDEQFF	TGTGCCAGCAGCTTAGGTGTGGGGGGGCCGGTATCGGATGAGCAGTTCTTC
.	TRBV24-1	TRBJ2-1	few	16	CATSASGTGIGNEQFF	TGTGCCACCAGTGCCTCCGGCACAGGGATAGGGAATGAGCAGTTCTTC
TRBD1	TRBV24-1	TRBJ2-3	.	15	CATSEKGTATDTQYF	TGTGCCACCAGTGAGAAGGGGACAGCCACAGATACGCAGTATTTT
.	TRBV7-8	TRBJ1-5	few	15	CASSLKGLITQPQHF	TGTGCCAGCAGTCTAAAGGGTTTAATCACTCAGCCCCAGCATTTT